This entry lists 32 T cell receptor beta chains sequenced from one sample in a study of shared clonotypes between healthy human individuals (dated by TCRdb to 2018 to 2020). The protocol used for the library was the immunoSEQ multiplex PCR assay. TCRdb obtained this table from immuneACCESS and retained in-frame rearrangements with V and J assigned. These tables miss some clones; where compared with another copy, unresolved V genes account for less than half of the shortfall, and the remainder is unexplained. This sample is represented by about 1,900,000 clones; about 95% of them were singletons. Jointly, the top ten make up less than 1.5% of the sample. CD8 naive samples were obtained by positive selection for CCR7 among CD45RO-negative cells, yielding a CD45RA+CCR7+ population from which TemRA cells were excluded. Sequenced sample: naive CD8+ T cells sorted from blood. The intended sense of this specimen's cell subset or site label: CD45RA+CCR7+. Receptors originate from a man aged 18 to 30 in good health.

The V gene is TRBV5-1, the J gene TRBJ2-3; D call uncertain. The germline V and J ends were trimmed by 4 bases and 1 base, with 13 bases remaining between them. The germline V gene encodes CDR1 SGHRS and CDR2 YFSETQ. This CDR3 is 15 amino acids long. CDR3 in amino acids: CASSHTVYGTDTQYF. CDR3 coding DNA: TGCGCCAGCAGCCACACAGTGTACGGCACAGATACGCAGTATTTT.

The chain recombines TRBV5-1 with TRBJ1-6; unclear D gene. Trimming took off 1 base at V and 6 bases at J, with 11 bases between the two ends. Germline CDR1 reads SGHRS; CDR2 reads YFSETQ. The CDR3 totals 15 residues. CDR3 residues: CASSLFSSFNSPLHF. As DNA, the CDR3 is TGCGCCAGCAGCTTGTTTTCCAGTTTTAATTCACCCCTCCACTTT.

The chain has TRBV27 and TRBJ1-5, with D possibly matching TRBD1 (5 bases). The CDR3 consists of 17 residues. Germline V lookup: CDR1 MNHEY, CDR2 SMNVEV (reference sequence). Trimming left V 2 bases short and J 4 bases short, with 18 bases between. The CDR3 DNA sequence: TGTGCCAGCAGTTTAGGTAGGGGCGGTGGAAGAAATCAGCCCCAGCATTTT. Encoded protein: CASSLGRGGGRNQPQHF.

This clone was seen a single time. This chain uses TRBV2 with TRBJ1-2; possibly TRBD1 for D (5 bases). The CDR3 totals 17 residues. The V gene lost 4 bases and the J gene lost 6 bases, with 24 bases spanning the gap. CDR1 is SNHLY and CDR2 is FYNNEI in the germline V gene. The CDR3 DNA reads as TGTGCCAGCAGTGGCGGGACTATGCTCTCCTCTGGTGATGGCTACACCTTC. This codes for CASSGGTMLSSGDGYTF.

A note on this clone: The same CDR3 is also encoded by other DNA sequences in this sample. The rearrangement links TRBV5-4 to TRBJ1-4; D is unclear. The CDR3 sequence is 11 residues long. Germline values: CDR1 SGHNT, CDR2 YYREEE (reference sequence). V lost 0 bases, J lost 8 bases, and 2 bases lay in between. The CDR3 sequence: CASSLGEKLFF. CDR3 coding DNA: TGTGCCAGCAGCTTGGGGGAAAAACTGTTTTTT.

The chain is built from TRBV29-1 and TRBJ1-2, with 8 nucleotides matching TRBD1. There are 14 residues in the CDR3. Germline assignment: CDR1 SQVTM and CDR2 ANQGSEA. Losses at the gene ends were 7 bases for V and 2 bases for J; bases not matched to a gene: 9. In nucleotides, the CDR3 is TGCAGCGCCGACTGGACAGGGAAAAACTATGGCTACACCTTC. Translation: CSADWTGKNYGYTF. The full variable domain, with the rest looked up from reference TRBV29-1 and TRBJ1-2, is SAVISQKPSRDICQRGTSLTIQCQVDSQVTMMFWYRQQPGQSLTLIATANQGSEATYESGFVIDKFPISRPNLTFSTLTVSNMSPEDSSIYLCSADWTGKNYGYTFGSGTRLTVV.

The CDR3 is CASSFPGRSHEQYF. CDR3 DNA sequence: TGTGCCAGCAGTTTCCCCGGAAGGTCCCACGAGCAGTACTTC. The chain recombines TRBV27 with TRBJ2-7; D is undetermined. The CDR3 sequence is 14 residues long. The V gene lost 3 bases and the J gene lost 5 bases, with 14 bases spanning the gap. Germline V gene data show CDR1 as MNHEY and CDR2 as SMNVEV (reference sequence).

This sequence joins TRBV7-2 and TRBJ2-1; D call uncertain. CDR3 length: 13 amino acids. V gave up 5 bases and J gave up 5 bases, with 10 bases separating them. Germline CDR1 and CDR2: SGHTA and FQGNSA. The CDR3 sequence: CASSHLADNEQFF. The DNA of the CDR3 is TGTGCCAGCAGCCACCTTGCGGACAATGAGCAGTTCTTC.

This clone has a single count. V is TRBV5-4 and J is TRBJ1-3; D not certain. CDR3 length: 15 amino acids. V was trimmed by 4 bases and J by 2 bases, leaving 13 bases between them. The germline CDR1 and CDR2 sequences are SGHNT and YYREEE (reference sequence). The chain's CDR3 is CASSQDQFTGNTIYF. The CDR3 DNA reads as TGTGCCAGCAGCCAGGACCAGTTTACTGGAAACACCATATATTTT. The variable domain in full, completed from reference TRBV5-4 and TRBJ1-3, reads ETGVTQSPTHLIKTRGQQVTLRCSSQSGHNTVSWYQQALGQGPQFIFQYYREEENGRGNFPPRFSGLQFPNYSSELNVNALELDDSALYLCASSQDQFTGNTIYFGEGSWLTVV.

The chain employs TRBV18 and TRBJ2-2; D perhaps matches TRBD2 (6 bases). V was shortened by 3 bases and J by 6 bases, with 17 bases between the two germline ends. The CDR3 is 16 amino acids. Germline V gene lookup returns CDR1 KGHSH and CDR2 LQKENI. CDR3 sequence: CASSPPEVAVAGELFF. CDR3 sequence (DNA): TGTGCCAGCTCACCTCCCGAGGTAGCGGTCGCCGGGGAGCTGTTTTTT.

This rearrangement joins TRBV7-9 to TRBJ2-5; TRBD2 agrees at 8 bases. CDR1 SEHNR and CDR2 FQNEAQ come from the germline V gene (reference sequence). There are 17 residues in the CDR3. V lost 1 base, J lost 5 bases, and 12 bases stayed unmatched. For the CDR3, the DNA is TGTGCCAGCAGCTTAGTAGGGCGGGGGGCCCCTCATGAGACCCAGTACTTC. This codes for CASSLVGRGAPHETQYF.

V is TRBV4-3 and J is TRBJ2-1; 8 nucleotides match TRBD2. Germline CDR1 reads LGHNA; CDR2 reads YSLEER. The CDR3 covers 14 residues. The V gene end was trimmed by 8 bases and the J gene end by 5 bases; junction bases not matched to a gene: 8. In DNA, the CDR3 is TGCGCCAGCGGATCCCGGGGGGGTCACAATGAGCAGTTCTTC. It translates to CASGSRGGHNEQFF.

The CDR3 sequence: CASSPYGLAGGRTGELFF. The DNA for the CDR3 is TGCGCCAGCAGCCCCTACGGACTAGCGGGAGGAAGAACCGGGGAGCTGTTTTTT. The chain carries TRBV4-3 and TRBJ2-2; 14 bases match TRBD2. The CDR3 runs 18 residues. CDR1 is LGHNA and CDR2 is YSLEER in the germline V gene. The V segment lost 4 bases and the J segment 5 bases; nucleotides outside the gene matches: 9.

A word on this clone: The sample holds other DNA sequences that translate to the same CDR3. CDR3 coding DNA: TGTGCCAGCAGCCCGACAGGCTACAATGAGCAGTTCTTC. It specifies CASSPTGYNEQFF. V is TRBV27 and J is TRBJ2-1, with D perhaps matching TRBD1 (6 bases). The germline V gene encodes CDR1 MNHEY and CDR2 SMNVEV (reference sequence). The CDR3 extends over 13 amino acids. V was pared by 6 bases and J by 3 bases, with 9 bases between.

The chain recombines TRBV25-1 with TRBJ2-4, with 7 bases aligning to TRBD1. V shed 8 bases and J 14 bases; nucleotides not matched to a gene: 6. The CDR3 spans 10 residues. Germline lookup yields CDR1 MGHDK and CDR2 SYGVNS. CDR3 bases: TGTGCCAGCTTAATGGGGACAGAGTACTTC. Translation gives CASLMGTEYF.

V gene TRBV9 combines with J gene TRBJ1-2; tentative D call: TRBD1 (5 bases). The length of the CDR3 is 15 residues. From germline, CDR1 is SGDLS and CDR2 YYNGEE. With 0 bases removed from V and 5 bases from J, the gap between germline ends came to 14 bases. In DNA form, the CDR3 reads TGTGCCAGCAGCGTAGCTGGGACCCAAGCTTATGGCTACACCTTC. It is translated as CASSVAGTQAYGYTF.

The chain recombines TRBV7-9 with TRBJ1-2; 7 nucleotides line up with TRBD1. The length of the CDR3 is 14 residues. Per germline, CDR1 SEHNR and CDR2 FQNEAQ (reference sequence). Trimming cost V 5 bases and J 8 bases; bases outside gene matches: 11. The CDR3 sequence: CASSNPRDRDGYTF. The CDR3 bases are TGTGCCAGCAGCAACCCCAGAGACAGGGACGGCTACACCTTC.

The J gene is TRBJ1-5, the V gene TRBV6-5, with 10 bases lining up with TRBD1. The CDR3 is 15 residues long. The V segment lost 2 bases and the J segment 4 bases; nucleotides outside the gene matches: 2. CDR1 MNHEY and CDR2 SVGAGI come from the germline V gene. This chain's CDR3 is CASSYGTGANQPQHF. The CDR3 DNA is TGTGCCAGCAGTTACGGGACAGGGGCAAATCAGCCCCAGCATTTT.

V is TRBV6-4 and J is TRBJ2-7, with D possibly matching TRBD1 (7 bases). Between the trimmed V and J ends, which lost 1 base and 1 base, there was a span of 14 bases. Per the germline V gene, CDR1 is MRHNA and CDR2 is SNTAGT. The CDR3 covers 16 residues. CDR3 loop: CASSDFRGAKSYEQYF. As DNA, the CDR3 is TGTGCCAGCAGTGACTTCAGGGGGGCGAAATCCTACGAGCAGTACTTC.

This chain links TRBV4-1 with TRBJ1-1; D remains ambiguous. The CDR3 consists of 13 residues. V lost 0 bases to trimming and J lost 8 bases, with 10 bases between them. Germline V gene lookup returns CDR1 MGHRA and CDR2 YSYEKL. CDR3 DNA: TGCGCCAGCAGCCAAGATGTTGAGGAGGAAGCTTTCTTT. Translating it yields CASSQDVEEEAFF.

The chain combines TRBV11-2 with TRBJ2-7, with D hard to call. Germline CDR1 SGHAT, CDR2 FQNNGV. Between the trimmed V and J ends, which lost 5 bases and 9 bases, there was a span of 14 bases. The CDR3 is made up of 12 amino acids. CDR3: CASSRNSPRQYF. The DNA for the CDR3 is TGTGCCAGCAGCCGTAACTCCCCCCGGCAGTACTTC.

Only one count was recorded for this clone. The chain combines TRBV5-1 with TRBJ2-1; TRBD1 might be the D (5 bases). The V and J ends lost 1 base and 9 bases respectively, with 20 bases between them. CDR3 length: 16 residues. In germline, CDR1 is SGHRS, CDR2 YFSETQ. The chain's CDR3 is CASSLSPDKGVTEQFF. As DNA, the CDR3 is TGCGCCAGCAGCTTGTCCCCGGACAAAGGGGTAACTGAGCAGTTCTTC.

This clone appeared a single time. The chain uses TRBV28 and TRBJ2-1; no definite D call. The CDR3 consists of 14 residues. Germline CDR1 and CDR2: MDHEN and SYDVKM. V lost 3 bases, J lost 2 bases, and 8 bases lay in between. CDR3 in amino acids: CASSFEETYNEQFF. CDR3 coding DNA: TGTGCCAGCAGTTTCGAGGAAACCTACAATGAGCAGTTCTTC.

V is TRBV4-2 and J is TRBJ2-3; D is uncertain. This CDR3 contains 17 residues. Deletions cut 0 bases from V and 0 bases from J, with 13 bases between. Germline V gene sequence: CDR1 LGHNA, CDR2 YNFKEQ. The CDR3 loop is CASSQDALGFSTDTQYF. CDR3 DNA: TGTGCCAGCAGCCAAGATGCTCTGGGGTTCAGCACAGATACGCAGTATTTT.

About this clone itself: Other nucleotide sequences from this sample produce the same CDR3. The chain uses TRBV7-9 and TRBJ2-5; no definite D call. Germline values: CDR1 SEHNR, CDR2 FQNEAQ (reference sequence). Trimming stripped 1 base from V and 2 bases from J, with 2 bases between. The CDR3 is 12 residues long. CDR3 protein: CASSLVQETQYF. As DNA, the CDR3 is TGTGCCAGCAGCTTAGTTCAAGAGACCCAGTACTTC. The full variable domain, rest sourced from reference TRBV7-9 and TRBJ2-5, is DTGVSQNPRHKITKRGQNVTFRCDPISEHNRLYWYRQTLGQGPEFLTYFQNEAQLEKSRLLSDRFSAERPKGSFSTLEIQRTEQGDSAMYLCASSLVQETQYFGPGTRLLVL.

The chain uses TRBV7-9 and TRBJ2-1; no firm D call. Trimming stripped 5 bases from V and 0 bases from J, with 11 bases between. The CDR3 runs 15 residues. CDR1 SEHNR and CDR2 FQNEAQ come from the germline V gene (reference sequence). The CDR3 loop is CASSETRSSYNEQFF. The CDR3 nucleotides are TGTGCCAGCAGCGAGACCAGGAGCTCCTACAATGAGCAGTTCTTC.

The CDR3 here is CASSNLQGSRYEQYF. The CDR3 nucleotides read TGTGCCAGCAGCAACCTACAGGGTTCTCGGTACGAGCAGTACTTC. This chain links TRBV13 with TRBJ2-7, with D perhaps matching TRBD1 (6 bases). V gave up 5 bases and J gave up 4 bases, with 18 bases separating them. The CDR3 runs 15 residues. Germline CDR1 and CDR2: PRHDT and FYEKMQ (reference sequence).

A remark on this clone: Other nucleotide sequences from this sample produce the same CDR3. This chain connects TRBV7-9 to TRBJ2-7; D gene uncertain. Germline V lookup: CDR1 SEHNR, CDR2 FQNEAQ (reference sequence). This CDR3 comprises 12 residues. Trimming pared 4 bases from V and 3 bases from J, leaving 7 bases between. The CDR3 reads CASSSSGYEQYF. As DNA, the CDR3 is TGTGCCAGCAGCTCTAGTGGCTACGAGCAGTACTTC.

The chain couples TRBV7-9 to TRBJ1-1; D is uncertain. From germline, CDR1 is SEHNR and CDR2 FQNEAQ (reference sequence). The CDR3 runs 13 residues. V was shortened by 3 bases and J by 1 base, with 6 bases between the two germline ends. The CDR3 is CASSFPPNTEAFF. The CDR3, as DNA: TGTGCCAGCAGCTTTCCTCCGAACACTGAAGCTTTCTTT. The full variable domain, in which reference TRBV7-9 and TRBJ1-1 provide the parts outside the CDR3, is DTGVSQNPRHKITKRGQNVTFRCDPISEHNRLYWYRQTLGQGPEFLTYFQNEAQLEKSRLLSDRFSAERPKGSFSTLEIQRTEQGDSAMYLCASSFPPNTEAFFGQGTRLTVV.

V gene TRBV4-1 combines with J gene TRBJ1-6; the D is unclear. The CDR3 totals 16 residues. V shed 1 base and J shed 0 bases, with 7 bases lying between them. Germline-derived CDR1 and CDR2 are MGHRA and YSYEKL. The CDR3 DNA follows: TGCGCCAGCAGCCAAGGGGTGAGCTCCTATAATTCACCCCTCCACTTT. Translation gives CASSQGVSSYNSPLHF.

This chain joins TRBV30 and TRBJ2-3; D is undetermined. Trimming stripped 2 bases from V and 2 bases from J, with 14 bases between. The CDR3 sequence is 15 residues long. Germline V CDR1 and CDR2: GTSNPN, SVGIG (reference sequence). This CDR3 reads CAWSTHGVPTDTQYF. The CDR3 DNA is TGTGCCTGGAGTACCCACGGCGTCCCCACAGATACGCAGTATTTT.

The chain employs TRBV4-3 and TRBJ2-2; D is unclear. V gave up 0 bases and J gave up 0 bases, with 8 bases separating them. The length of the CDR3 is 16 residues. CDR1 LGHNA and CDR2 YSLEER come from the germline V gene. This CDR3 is CASSQDDTTNTGELFF. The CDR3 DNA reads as TGCGCCAGCAGCCAAGACGACACTACGAACACCGGGGAGCTGTTTTTT.